This record covers a single T cell receptor (beta chain). Its specificity is not known. The sample belongs to a study of blood T cells in healthy people across ages. Study conclusions and caveats: PBMCs went unsorted, and a conclusive naive versus antigen-experienced comparison was therefore prevented.

Looked up from germline, CDR1 is LGHDT and CDR2 is YNNKEL (reference sequence). Between the trimmed V and J ends, which lost 4 bases and 1 base, there was a span of 7 bases. This CDR3 contains 14 residues. A second roughly 6 to 11 cycle PCR used barcoded and J-beta primers. A single record per CDR3 protein comes from TCRdb applying MiXCR to the 5' RACE reads. The sample records hundreds of thousands of distinct CDR3 sequences, just under 25% being singletons. The same data also contributed to another study, on T cells of mothers and their children.

The source of this sequence is a boy younger than 18 in good health. The chain links TRBV3-1 to TRBJ2-2; the D gene is possibly TRBD2 (5 bases). Material: blood. The CDR3 nucleotides read TGTGCCAGCAGCCCTAGCCAGAACACCGGGGAGCTGTTTTTT. This sequence encodes CASSPSQNTGELFF.